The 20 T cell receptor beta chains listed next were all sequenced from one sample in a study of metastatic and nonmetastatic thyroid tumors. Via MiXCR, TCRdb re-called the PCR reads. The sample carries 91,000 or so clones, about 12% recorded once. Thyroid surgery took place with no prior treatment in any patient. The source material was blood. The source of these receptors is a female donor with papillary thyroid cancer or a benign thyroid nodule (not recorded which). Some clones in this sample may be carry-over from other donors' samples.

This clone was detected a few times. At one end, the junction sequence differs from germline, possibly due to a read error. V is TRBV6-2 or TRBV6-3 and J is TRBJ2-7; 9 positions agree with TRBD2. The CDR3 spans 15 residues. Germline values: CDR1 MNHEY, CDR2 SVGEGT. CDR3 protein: CASSTGLANTYEQYF. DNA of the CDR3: TGTGCCAGCAGCACCGGACTAGCGAACACATACGAACAGTACTTC.

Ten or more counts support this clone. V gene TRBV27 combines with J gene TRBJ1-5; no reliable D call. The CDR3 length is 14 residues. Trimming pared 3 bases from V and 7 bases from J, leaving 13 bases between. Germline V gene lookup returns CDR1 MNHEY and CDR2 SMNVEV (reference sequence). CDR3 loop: CASSLTRTNQPQHF. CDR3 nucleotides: TGTGCCAGCAGTTTGACACGAACGAACCAGCCCCAGCATTTT.

CDR3 loop: CASSSGSFTGNTIYF. For the CDR3, the DNA is TGCGCCAGCAGCTCCGGGAGTTTTACTGGAAACACCATATATTTT. The genes are TRBV4-1 and TRBJ1-3; D unclear. The CDR3 loop spans 15 amino acids. CDR1 is MGHRA and CDR2 is YSYEKL in the germline V gene. Trimming pared 5 bases from V and 2 bases from J, leaving 13 bases between.

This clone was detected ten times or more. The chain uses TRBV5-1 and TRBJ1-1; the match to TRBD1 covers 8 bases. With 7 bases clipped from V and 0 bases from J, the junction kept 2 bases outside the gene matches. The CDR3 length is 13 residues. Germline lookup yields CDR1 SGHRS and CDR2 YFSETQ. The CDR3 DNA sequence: TGCGCCAGCCAGGGACAGGTGAACACTGAAGCTTTCTTT. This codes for CASQGQVNTEAFF.

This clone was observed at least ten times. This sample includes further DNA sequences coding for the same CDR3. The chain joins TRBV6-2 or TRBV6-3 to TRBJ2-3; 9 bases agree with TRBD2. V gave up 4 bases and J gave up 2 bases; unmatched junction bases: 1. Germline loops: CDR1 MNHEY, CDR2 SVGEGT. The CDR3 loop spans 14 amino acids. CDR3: CASSSSGATDTQYF. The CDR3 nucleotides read TGTGCCAGCAGTTCTAGCGGGGCCACAGATACGCAGTATTTT.

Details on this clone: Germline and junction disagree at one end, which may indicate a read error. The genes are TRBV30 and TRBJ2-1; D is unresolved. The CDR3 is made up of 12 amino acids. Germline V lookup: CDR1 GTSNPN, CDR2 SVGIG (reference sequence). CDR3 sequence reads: CAWSWSFDEHFF. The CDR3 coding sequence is TGTGCCTGGAGTTGGTCATTCGATGAGCATTTCTTC.

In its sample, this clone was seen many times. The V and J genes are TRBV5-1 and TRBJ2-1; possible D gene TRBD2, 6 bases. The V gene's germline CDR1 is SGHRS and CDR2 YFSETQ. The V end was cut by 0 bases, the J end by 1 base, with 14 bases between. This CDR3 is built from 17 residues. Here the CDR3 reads CASSLAGGYGSYNEQFF. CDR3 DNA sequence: TGCGCCAGCAGCTTGGCCGGGGGATACGGGTCCTACAATGAGCAGTTCTTC.

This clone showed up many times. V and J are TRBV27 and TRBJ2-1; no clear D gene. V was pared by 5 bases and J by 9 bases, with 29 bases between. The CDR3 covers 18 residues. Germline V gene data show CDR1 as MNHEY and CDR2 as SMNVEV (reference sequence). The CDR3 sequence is CASSQAPVADLLQGEQFF. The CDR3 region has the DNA TGTGCCAGCAGTCAAGCCCCCGTCGCCGATCTCCTACAAGGTGAGCAGTTCTTC.

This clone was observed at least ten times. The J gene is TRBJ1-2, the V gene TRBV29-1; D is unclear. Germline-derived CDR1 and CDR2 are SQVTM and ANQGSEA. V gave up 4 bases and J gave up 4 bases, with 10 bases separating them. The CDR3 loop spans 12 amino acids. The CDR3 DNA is TGCAGCGTTGTAGACCCCGGCTATGGCTACACCTTC. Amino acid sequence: CSVVDPGYGYTF. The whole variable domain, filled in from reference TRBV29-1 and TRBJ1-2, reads SAVISQKPSRDICQRGTSLTIQCQVDSQVTMMFWYRQQPGQSLTLIATANQGSEATYESGFVIDKFPISRPNLTFSTLTVSNMSPEDSSIYLCSVVDPGYGYTFGSGTRLTVV.

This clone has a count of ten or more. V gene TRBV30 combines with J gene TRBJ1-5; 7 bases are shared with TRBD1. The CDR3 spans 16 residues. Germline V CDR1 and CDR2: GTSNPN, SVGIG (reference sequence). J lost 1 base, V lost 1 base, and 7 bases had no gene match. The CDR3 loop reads CAWSDRRGRSNQPQHF. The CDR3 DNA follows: TGTGCCTGGAGTGATCGGAGGGGGCGAAGCAATCAGCCCCAGCATTTT.

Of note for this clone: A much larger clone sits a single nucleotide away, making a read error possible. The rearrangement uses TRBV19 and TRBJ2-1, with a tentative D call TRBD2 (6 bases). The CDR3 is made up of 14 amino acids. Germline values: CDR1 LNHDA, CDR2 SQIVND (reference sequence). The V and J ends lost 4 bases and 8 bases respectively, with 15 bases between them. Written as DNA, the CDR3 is TGTGCCAGTAGTACCCACCTAGCGAAAGATGAGCAGTTCTTC. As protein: CASSTHLAKDEQFF.

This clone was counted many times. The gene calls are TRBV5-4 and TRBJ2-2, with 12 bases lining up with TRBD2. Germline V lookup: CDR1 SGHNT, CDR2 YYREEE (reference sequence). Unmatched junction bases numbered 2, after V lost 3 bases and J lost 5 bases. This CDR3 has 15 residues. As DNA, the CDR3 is TGTGCCAGCAGCTCGGGACTAGCGGGTACCGGGGAGCTGTTTTTT. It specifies CASSSGLAGTGELFF.

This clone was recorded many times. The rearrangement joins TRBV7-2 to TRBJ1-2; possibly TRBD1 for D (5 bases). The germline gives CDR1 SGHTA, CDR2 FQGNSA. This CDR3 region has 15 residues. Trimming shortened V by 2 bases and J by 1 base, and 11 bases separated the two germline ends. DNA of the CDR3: TGTGCCAGCAGCTTACAGGAGGGGATTAACTATGGCTACACCTTC. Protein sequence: CASSLQEGINYGYTF.

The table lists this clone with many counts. The CDR3 sequence: CASSLSEDRGSEQYF. The CDR3 region has the DNA TGTGCCAGCAGTTTATCGGAGGACAGGGGGTCCGAGCAGTACTTC. The chain joins TRBV27 to TRBJ2-7; TRBD1 matches 10 bases. Germline CDR1 is MNHEY and CDR2 is SMNVEV (reference sequence). V lost 0 bases, J lost 6 bases, and 5 bases stayed unmatched. The CDR3 totals 15 residues.

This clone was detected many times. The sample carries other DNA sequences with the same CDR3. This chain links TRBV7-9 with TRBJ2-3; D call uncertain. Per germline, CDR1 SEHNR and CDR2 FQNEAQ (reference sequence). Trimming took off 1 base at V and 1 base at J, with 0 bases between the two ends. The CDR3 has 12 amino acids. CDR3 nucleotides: TGTGCCAGCAGCTTAGGCACAGATACGCAGTATTTT. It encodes CASSLGTDTQYF.

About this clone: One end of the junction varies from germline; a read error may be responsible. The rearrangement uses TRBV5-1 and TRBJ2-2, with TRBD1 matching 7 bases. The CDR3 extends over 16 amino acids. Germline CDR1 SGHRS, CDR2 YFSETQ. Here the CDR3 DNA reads TGTGCCAGCAGGGAGAGGACAGGCTCGAACACCGCGGAGCTGTTTTTT. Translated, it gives CASRERTGSNTAELFF.

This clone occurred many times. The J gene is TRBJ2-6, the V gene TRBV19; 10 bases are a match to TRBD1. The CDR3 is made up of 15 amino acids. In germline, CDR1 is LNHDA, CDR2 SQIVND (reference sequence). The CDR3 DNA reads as TGTGCTGCCGGGACAGGGGACTCTGGGGCCAACGTCCTGACTTTC. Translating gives CAAGTGDSGANVLTF.

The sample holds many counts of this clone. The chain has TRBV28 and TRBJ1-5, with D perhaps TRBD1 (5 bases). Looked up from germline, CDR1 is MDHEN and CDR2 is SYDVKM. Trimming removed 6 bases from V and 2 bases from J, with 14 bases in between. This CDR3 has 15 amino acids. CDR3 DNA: TGTGCCAGCAGCGAGGGGAGTGTAGGCAATCAGCCCCAGCATTTT. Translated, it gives CASSEGSVGNQPQHF.

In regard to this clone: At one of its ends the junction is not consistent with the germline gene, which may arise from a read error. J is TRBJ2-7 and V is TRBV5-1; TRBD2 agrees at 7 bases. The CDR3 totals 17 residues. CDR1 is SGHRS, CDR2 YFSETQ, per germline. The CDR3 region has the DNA TGCGCCAGCAGCTTGGCCGGGGGGTGGGCATGGTCCTCCGAGCAGTACTTC. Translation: CASSLAGGWAWSSEQYF.

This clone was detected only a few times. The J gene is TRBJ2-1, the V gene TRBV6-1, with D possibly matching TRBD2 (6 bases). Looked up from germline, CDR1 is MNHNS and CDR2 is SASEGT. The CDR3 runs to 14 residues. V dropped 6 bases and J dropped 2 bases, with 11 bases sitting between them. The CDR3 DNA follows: TGTGCCAGCAGAGACGGGAGCCCCTACAATGAGCAGTTCTTC. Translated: CASRDGSPYNEQFF.